This T cell receptor beta chain emerged from a study of T cell responses to AZD1222 COVID-19 vaccine. V was pared by 7 bases and J by 3 bases, with 18 bases between. This CDR3 spans 15 amino acids. Germline lookup yields CDR1 MDHEN and CDR2 SYDVKM. Whole-study findings and limits: Across the whole spike, CD4 TCRs peaked at regions 160-218 and 743-854. White British people made up most donors, females outnumbered males, and clonal diversity was possibly underestimated. Two AZD1222 doses significantly raised spike-specific TCR breadth and depth over controls.

The data were produced by immunoSEQ multiplex PCR, yet TCRdb's version contains in-frame clones alone and is incomplete. The sample has 130,000 to 150,000 clones; 88% are singletons. About this clone itself: What it recognizes is unknown.

Specimen: peripheral blood, collected 28 days after the second dose of the MenACWY control vaccine. The chain recombines TRBV28 with TRBJ1-1, with D perhaps TRBD1 (6 bases). The clonotype originates from an adult who received the MenACWY meningococcal vaccine as a control. The CDR3 DNA is TGTGCCAGCACCTTAGGGGGGGCGAGGGACACTGAAGCTTTCTTT. This translates into CASTLGGARDTEAFF.